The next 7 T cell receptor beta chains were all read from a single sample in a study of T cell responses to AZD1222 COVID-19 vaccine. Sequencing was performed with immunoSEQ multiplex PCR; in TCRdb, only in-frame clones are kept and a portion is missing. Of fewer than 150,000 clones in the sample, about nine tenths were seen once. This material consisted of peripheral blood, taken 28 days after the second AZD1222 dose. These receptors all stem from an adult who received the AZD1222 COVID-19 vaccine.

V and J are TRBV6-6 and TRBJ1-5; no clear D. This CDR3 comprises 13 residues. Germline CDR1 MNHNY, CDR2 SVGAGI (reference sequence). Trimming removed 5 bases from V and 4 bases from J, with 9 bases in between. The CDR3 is CASSAGLNQPQHF. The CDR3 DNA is TGTGCCAGCAGTGCCGGGCTAAATCAGCCCCAGCATTTT.

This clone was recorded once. The CDR3 loop reads CASSDGQGTEAFF. DNA for the CDR3: TGTGCCAGCAGTGATGGACAGGGAACTGAAGCTTTCTTT. This sequence joins TRBV2 and TRBJ1-1; 8 positions agree with TRBD1. Germline trimming cut 3 bases from V and 5 bases from J; bases unmatched to any gene: 2. The CDR3 is made up of 13 amino acids. From germline, CDR1 is SNHLY and CDR2 FYNNEI.

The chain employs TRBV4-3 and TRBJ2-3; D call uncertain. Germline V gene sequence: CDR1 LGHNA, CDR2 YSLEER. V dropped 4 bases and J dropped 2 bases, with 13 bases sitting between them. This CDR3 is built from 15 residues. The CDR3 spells CASSRGGVYTDTQYF. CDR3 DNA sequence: TGCGCCAGCAGCCGGGGTGGGGTGTACACAGATACGCAGTATTTT.

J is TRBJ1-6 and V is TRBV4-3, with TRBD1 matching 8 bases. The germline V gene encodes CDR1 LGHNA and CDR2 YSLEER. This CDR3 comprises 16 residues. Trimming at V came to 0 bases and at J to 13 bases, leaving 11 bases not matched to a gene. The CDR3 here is CASSQDLVGQGSPLHF. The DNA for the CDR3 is TGCGCCAGCAGCCAAGATTTGGTAGGACAGGGTAGTCCCCTCCACTTT.

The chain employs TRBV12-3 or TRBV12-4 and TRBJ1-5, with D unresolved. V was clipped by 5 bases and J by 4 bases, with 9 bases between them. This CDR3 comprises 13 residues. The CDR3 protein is CASSSTENQPQHF. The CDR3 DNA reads TGTGCCAGCAGTAGCACAGAGAATCAGCCCCAGCATTTT.

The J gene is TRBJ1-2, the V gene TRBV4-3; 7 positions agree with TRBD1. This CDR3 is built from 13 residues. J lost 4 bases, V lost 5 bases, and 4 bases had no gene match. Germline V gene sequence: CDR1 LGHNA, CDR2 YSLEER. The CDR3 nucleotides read TGCGCCAGCAGCTCGGACAGGCTCTATGGCTACACCTTC. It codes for CASSSDRLYGYTF.

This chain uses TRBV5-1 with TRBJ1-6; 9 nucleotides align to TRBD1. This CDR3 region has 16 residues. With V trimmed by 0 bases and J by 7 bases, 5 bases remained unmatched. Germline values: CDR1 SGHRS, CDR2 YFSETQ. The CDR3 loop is CASSLDTGTGNSPLHF. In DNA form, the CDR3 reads TGCGCCAGCAGCTTGGATACCGGGACAGGGAATTCACCCCTCCACTTT.